Listed below are T cell receptor beta chains from one sample, sequenced in a study of identical twins. TCRdb processed the 5' RACE reads anew with MiXCR; each CDR3 protein has one entry. The sample lists fewer than 500,000 distinct CDR3 sequences, 14% occurring once. The same sample was also used in a study of yellow fever vaccine responses in identical twins.

The specimen sequenced was CD4+ T cells sorted from blood. These receptors were taken from a woman under 30 in good health. CDR3s include the opening cysteine and the closing phenylalanine or tryptophan.

CDR3 length	V gene	J gene	CDR3 protein
17	TRBV20-1	TRBJ1-6	CSARDRGQGGVWSPLHF
15	TRBV12-3/TRBV12-4	TRBJ2-2	CASSFRLGNTGELFF
13	TRBV4-1	TRBJ2-1	CASSQEANNEQFF
14	TRBV20-1	TRBJ2-3	CSASGDRVTDTQYF
13	TRBV7-3	TRBJ2-4	CASSLGPQNIQYF
15	TRBV24-1	TRBJ2-2	CATRARTGSTGELFF
15	TRBV10-1	TRBJ2-5	CASSESRGVGETQYF
16	TRBV7-8	TRBJ2-1	CASSLDPGASYNEQFF
14	TRBV7-2	TRBJ1-5	CASSLDGGRQPQHF
11	TRBV27	TRBJ1-2	CASSFPYGYTF
15	TRBV7-2	TRBJ2-3	CASSPGTGGFDTQYF
14	TRBV6-1	TRBJ2-1	CASFRAGGYNEQFF
18	TRBV28	TRBJ2-5	CASSLPPGYSRPQETQYF